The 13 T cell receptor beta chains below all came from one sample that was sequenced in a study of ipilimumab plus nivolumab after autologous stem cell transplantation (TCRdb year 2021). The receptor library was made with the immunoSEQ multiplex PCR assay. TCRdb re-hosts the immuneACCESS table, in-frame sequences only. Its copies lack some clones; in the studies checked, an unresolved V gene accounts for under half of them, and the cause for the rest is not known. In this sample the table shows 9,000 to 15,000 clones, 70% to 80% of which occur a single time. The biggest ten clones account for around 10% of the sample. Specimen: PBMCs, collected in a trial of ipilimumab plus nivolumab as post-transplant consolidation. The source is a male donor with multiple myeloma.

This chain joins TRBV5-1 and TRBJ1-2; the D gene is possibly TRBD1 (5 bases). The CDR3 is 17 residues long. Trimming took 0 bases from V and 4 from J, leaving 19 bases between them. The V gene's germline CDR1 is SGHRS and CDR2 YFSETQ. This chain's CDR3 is CASSLGRDPSYGYGYTF. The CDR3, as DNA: TGCGCCAGCAGCTTGGGCAGGGACCCCTCGTATGGCTATGGCTACACCTTC.

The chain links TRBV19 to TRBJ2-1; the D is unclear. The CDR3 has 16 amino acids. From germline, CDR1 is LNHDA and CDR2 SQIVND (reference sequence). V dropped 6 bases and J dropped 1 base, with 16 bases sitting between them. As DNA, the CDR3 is TGTGCCAGTAGATTGACTCCCGCCGATTCCTACAATGAGCAGTTCTTC. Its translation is CASRLTPADSYNEQFF.

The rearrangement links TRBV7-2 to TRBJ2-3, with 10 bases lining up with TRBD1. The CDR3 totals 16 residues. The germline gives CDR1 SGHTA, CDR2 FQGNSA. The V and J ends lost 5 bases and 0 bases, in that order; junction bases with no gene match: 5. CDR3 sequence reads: CASSIRQGASTDTQYF. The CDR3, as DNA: TGTGCCAGCAGCATCCGACAGGGGGCGAGCACAGATACGCAGTATTTT.

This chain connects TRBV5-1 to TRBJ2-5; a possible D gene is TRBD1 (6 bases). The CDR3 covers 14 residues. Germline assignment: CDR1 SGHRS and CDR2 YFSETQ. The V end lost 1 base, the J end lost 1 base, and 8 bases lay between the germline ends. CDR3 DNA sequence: TGCGCCAGCAGCTTGATGGGGGCCCAAGAGACCCAGTACTTC. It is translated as CASSLMGAQETQYF.

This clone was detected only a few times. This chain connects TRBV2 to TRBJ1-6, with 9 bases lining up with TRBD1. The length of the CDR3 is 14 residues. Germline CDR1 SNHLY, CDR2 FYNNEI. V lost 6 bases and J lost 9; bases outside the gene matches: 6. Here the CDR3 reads CASSSGTGSSPLHF. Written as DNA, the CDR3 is TGTGCCAGCAGCTCCGGGACAGGGTCTTCACCCCTCCACTTT.

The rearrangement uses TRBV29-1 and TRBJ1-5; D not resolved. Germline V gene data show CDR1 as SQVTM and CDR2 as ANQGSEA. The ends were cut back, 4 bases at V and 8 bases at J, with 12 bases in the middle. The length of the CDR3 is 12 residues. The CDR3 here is CSVGDAAEPQHF. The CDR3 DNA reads TGCAGCGTTGGCGACGCGGCGGAGCCCCAGCATTTT.

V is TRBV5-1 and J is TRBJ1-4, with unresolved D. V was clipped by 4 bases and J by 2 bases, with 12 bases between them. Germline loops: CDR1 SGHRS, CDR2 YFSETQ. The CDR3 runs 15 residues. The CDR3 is CASSAGGATNEKLFF. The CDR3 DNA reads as TGCGCCAGCAGCGCGGGAGGAGCGACTAATGAAAAACTGTTTTTT.

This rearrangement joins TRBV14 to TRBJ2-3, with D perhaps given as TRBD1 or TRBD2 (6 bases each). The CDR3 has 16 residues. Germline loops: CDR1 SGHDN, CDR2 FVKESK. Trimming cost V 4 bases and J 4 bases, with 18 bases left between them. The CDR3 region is CASSPLRGAGADTQYF. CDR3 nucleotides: TGTGCCAGCAGCCCTCTTAGGGGGGCAGGTGCAGATACGCAGTATTTT.

The CDR3 region is CASSSAARGTEAFF. CDR3 bases: TGCGCCAGCAGCTCCGCGGCGCGTGGCACTGAAGCTTTCTTT. V is TRBV5-1 and J is TRBJ1-1; no clear D. The CDR3 totals 14 residues. Looked up from germline, CDR1 is SGHRS and CDR2 is YFSETQ. Between the trimmed V and J ends, which lost 3 bases and 4 bases, there was a span of 13 bases.

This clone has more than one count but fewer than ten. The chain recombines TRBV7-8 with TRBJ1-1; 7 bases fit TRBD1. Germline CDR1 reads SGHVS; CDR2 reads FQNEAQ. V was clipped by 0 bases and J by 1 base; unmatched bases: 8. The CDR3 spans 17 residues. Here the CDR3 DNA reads TGTGCCAGCAGCTTAGCGCCATGGTGGGACAGGAACACTGAAGCTTTCTTT. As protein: CASSLAPWWDRNTEAFF.

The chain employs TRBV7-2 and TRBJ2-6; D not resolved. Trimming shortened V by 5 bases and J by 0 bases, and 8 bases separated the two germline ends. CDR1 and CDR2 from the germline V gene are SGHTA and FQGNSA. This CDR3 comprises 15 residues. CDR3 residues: CASSPTSSGANVLTF. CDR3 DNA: TGTGCCAGCAGCCCGACGAGCTCTGGGGCCAACGTCCTGACTTTC.

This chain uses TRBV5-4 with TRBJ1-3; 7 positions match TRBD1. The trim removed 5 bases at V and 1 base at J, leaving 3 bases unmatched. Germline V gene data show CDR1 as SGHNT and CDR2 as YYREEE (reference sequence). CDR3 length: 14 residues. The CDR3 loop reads CASSSRGSGNTIYF. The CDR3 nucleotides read TGTGCCAGCAGTTCCAGGGGGTCTGGAAACACCATATATTTT.

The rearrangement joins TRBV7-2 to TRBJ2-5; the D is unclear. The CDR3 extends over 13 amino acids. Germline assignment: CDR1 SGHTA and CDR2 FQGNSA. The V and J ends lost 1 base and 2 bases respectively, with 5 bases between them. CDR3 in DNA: TGTGCCAGCAGCTTAGTCCCACAAGAGACCCAGTACTTC. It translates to CASSLVPQETQYF.